This T cell receptor (beta chain) was captured in a study of Graves' ophthalmopathy and Graves' hyperthyroidism. Study conclusions and caveats: The model flagged ophthalmopathy progression at roughly 64% sensitivity and around 72% specificity. Blood was where most expanded thyroid clonotypes above 0.001 frequency also turned up.

This clonotype was found a few times. Antigen: not known. The study amplified TCR beta CDR3 regions using RNA transcripts. The authors performed first-round RT-PCR with HTBI primers and then a second-round multiplex PCR. TCRdb reanalysed the multiplex PCR reads using MiXCR and keeps one entry per CDR3 protein. The sample records 580,000 or so distinct CDR3 sequences, under 45% being singletons. The CDR3 runs to 13 residues. Germline V gene sequence: CDR1 SGHDT, CDR2 YYEEEE. V gave up 4 bases and J gave up 7 bases, with 11 bases separating them. The material sequenced was peripheral blood or thyroid tissue (not recorded which). The origin of this receptor is an adult man with Graves' hyperthyroidism. This sequence joins TRBV5-6 and TRBJ2-2; D call uncertain. CDR3 in DNA: TGTGCCAGCAGCCGGCTGCCGGTCGGGGAGCTGTTTTTT. Its translation: CASSRLPVGELFF.